This T cell receptor (beta chain) was sequenced during a study of beta chain features in type 1 diabetes. Study context: The patient and healthy donor groups were comparable for age, gender and cell yields.

Germline V lookup: CDR1 SGDLS, CDR2 YYNGEE. The CDR3 has 14 residues. V lost 5 bases to trimming and J lost 0 bases, with 9 bases between them. Expressed TCRB transcripts were sequenced, since all the RNA that had been isolated was reverse transcribed. The table came from immunoSEQ multiplex PCR; TCRdb's copy has only in-frame clones and leaves some out. The data show 600,000 to 750,000 clones, roughly 12% seen once. This clone was detected a few times. The antigen is undetermined. Study-wide results and caveats: Type 1 diabetes patients had TCRB CDR3s that were shorter (moderately but significantly so) in all four CD4+ subsets.

Sequencing was carried out using naive CD4+ T cells from blood. This TCR came from a man aged 25 to 40 with type 1 diabetes. This chain connects TRBV9 to TRBJ1-3; tentatively, D is TRBD1 (6 bases). In DNA, the CDR3 is TGTGCCAGCAGGGCAGGGGCCTCTGGAAACACCATATATTTT. It yields the protein CASRAGASGNTIYF.